This TCR beta chain comes out of a study of T cell changes during pregnancy in multiple sclerosis. V was shortened by 5 bases and J by 0 bases, with 12 bases between the two germline ends. The CDR3 runs 15 residues. CDR1 and CDR2 (germline): LGHNA, YNFKEQ. Clones were sequenced by immunoSEQ multiplex PCR, and TCRdb holds only the in-frame ones, with some missing. The data contain 30,000 to 35,000 clones, approximately 90% of them singletons. The genes are TRBV4-2 and TRBJ2-3; a possible D gene is TRBD1 (6 bases). The origin of this receptor is a female donor with multiple sclerosis, enrolled in a pregnancy study. The specimen was CD8+ T cells from peripheral blood mononuclear cells, collected in the first trimester of pregnancy. The CDR3 region is CASSKGDPSTDTQYF. DNA for the CDR3: TGTGCCAGCAGCAAGGGGGATCCTAGCACAGATACGCAGTATTTT.